Following are 17 T cell receptor beta chains from one sample sequenced in a study of blood T cell repertoires in COVID-19. Measured with immunoSEQ multiplex PCR; TCRdb has only the in-frame clones, and not every one. The sample lists roughly 180,000 clones; 65% to 90% were seen once. Sequenced sample: peripheral blood. These receptors were obtained from a man aged 55-75 years with acute or convalescent COVID-19.

The CDR3 protein is CASSDSLGLAVTDTQYF. In DNA, the CDR3 is TGTGCCAGCAGTGATTCTCTCGGACTAGCGGTTACTGATACGCAGTATTTT. This rearrangement joins TRBV6-1 to TRBJ2-3; TRBD2 matches 10 bases. Germline V gene lookup returns CDR1 MNHNS and CDR2 SASEGT. The CDR3 is 17 residues long. V lost 3 bases to trimming and J lost 6 bases; unmatched junction nucleotides: 12.

The chain combines TRBV5-4 with TRBJ2-7, with 9 bases aligning to TRBD2. The CDR3 covers 14 residues. V dropped 5 bases and J dropped 5; count of bases not matched to a gene: 8. Germline CDR1 reads SGHNT; CDR2 reads YYREEE (reference sequence). The CDR3 region is CASRSWAGGDEQYF. CDR3 sequence (DNA): TGTGCCAGCAGGTCCTGGGCGGGAGGGGACGAGCAGTACTTC.

The chain joins TRBV28 to TRBJ2-7; TRBD2 is a possible D gene (5 bases). V was shortened by 6 bases and J by 2 bases, with 14 bases between the two germline ends. From germline, CDR1 is MDHEN and CDR2 SYDVKM. CDR3 length equals 14 residues. The CDR3 sequence: CASRTGMVAYEQYF. DNA of the CDR3: TGTGCCAGCAGGACCGGGATGGTGGCCTACGAGCAGTACTTC.

The V call is TRBV11-2, the J call TRBJ2-1, with a possible D match to TRBD1 (6 bases). This CDR3 is built from 14 residues. V lost 5 bases and J 6 bases, leaving 14 bases between the germline ends. CDR1 is SGHAT, CDR2 FQNNGV, per germline. The CDR3 is CASSRDRTVNEQFF. The CDR3 DNA sequence: TGTGCCAGCAGCCGAGATAGGACAGTCAATGAGCAGTTCTTC.

The V and J genes are TRBV11-1 and TRBJ2-1; 9 bases line up with TRBD2. V was pared by 3 bases and J by 7 bases, with 4 bases of the junction left unmatched. This CDR3 region has 14 residues. CDR1 SGHAT and CDR2 FQDESV come from the germline V gene (reference sequence). The CDR3 spells CASSLGLALNEQFF. The CDR3 DNA sequence: TGTGCCAGCAGCTTGGGACTAGCTCTTAATGAGCAGTTCTTC.

V is TRBV6-5 and J is TRBJ1-5, with a possible D match to TRBD1 (5 bases). V was trimmed by 5 bases and J by 1 base, leaving 12 bases between them. Per germline, CDR1 MNHEY and CDR2 SVGAGI. The CDR3 contains 15 residues. CDR3 amino acids: CASSIVGASNQPQHF. DNA of the CDR3: TGTGCCAGCAGTATTGTAGGGGCAAGCAATCAGCCCCAGCATTTT.

The rearrangement joins TRBV5-1 to TRBJ2-7, with 11 positions matching TRBD2. The CDR3 sequence is 15 residues long. Germline V gives CDR1 SGHRS, CDR2 YFSETQ. V lost 0 bases, J lost 10 bases, and 9 bases stayed unmatched. CDR3 sequence: CASSLAGSSGGIQYF. CDR3 bases: TGCGCCAGCAGCTTGGCGGGGTCTAGCGGGGGGATCCAGTACTTC.

The chain couples TRBV6-5 to TRBJ1-5; 11 bases are a match to TRBD1. The V gene end was trimmed by 5 bases and the J gene end by 7 bases; junction bases not matched to a gene: 7. This CDR3 comprises 15 residues. Germline-derived CDR1 and CDR2 are MNHEY and SVGAGI. CDR3: CASSTGTGGGQPQHF. The DNA of the CDR3 is TGTGCCAGCAGTACCGGGACAGGGGGTGGACAGCCCCAGCATTTT.

The chain joins TRBV7-2 to TRBJ1-5; 7 bases line up with TRBD1. Germline-derived CDR1 and CDR2 are SGHTA and FQGNSA. The CDR3 spans 17 residues. V lost 6 bases and J lost 4; bases outside the gene matches: 15. In DNA form, the CDR3 reads TGTGCCAGCAGTTTACAATCAAGGACAGGACTGAATCAGCCCCAGCATTTT. Its translation is CASSLQSRTGLNQPQHF.

The V call is TRBV19, the J call TRBJ1-1; 12 bases are a match to TRBD1. The CDR3 runs 15 residues. Trimming cost V 4 bases and J 5 bases; bases outside gene matches: 5. Germline V lookup: CDR1 LNHDA, CDR2 SQIVND (reference sequence). CDR3 nucleotide sequence: TGTGCCAGTAGTAGGGACAGGGGGCGAGGAACTGAAGCTTTCTTT. The encoded protein is CASSRDRGRGTEAFF.

The rearrangement links TRBV5-1 to TRBJ2-5; no firm D call. V gave up 0 bases and J gave up 1 base, with 10 bases separating them. CDR3 length: 15 residues. Germline loops: CDR1 SGHRS, CDR2 YFSETQ. The CDR3 region has the DNA TGCGCCAGCAGCTTGGCCCTAGAGGTCCAAGAGACCCAGTACTTC. It is translated as CASSLALEVQETQYF.

The rearrangement joins TRBV29-1 to TRBJ1-1; 8 nucleotides line up with TRBD1. Germline V CDR1 and CDR2: SQVTM, ANQGSEA. The CDR3 is 16 residues long. V dropped 5 bases and J dropped 0; count of bases not matched to a gene: 11. CDR3 in amino acids: CSVQITGQGMNTEAFF. The CDR3 DNA sequence: TGCAGCGTTCAAATTACCGGACAGGGTATGAACACTGAAGCTTTCTTT. Using reference TRBV29-1 and TRBJ1-1 for the parts outside the CDR3, the full variable domain is SAVISQKPSRDICQRGTSLTIQCQVDSQVTMMFWYRQQPGQSLTLIATANQGSEATYESGFVIDKFPISRPNLTFSTLTVSNMSPEDSSIYLCSVQITGQGMNTEAFFGQGTRLTVV.

The chain couples TRBV6-2 or TRBV6-3 to TRBJ1-2, with a tentative D call TRBD1 (5 bases). Germline values: CDR1 MNHEY, CDR2 SVGEGT. V lost 4 bases to trimming and J lost 4 bases, with 10 bases between them. This CDR3 contains 13 residues. The chain's CDR3 is CASSFGGTYGYTF. CDR3 sequence (DNA): TGTGCCAGCAGTTTTGGGGGGACCTATGGCTACACCTTC.

In this sample, this clone turned up a few times. This chain connects TRBV27 to TRBJ1-5; 7 nucleotides align to TRBD1. V was pared by 10 bases and J by 1 base, with 7 bases of the junction left unmatched. The CDR3 runs to 14 residues. CDR1 and CDR2 (germline): MNHEY, SMNVEV (reference sequence). The CDR3 coding sequence is TGTGCCACAGGAGGAGGGGGCAGCAATCAGCCCCAGCATTTT. Its protein is CATGGGGSNQPQHF.

This clone was detected only once. The chain couples TRBV4-1 to TRBJ2-7; TRBD2 matches at 10 bases. Germline trimming cut 2 bases from V and 4 bases from J; bases unmatched to any gene: 8. Germline CDR1 MGHRA, CDR2 YSYEKL. The CDR3 loop spans 16 amino acids. CDR3 region: CASSQTPAGGPYEQYF. The CDR3 DNA reads as TGCGCCAGCAGCCAAACCCCAGCGGGAGGGCCATACGAGCAGTACTTC.

The chain joins TRBV29-1 to TRBJ1-4; maybe TRBD1 (5 bases). The CDR3 consists of 12 residues. V was clipped by 3 bases and J by 8 bases, with 10 bases between them. CDR1 and CDR2 (germline): SQVTM, ANQGSEA. CDR3 sequence (DNA): TGCAGCGTTGACAGGGTAGGGGAAAAACTGTTTTTT. Translation gives CSVDRVGEKLFF.

This chain joins TRBV28 and TRBJ1-4; D perhaps matches TRBD1 (6 bases). CDR3 length equals 15 residues. CDR1 MDHEN and CDR2 SYDVKM come from the germline V gene. Trimming left V 7 bases short and J 0 bases short, with 12 bases between. The CDR3 nucleotides read TGTGCCAGCATGGAACAGGGTTCAACTAATGAAAAACTGTTTTTT. Protein sequence: CASMEQGSTNEKLFF.